What follows are 27 T cell receptor beta chains derived from one specimen sequenced in a study of technical replicates of blood from a few donors. Repertoires were generated with immunoSEQ multiplex PCR, while TCRdb's copy carries only in-frame clones and drops some. The sample includes about 81,000 clones, around 95% seen only once; the top ten take roughly 0.4%. The sequenced sample was T cells isolated from PBMCs. These receptor sequences come from a human donor in good health.

CDR3 DNA: TGTGCCAGCAGCTTAAATGGGGGGACAGCTGGCTACACCTTC. It yields the protein CASSLNGGTAGYTF. The chain joins TRBV7-3 to TRBJ1-2; TRBD1 aligns across 7 bases. The CDR3 has 14 amino acids. The ends lost 1 base at V and 7 bases at J; junction bases unmatched: 6. Germline CDR1 SGHTA, CDR2 FQGTGA.

This clone was observed once. The chain joins TRBV4-2 to TRBJ1-1; 9 nucleotides align to TRBD1. This CDR3 has 16 amino acids. The germline V gene has CDR1 LGHNA and CDR2 YNFKEQ. V gave up 0 bases and J gave up 6 bases; unmatched junction bases: 8. CDR3 sequence (DNA): TGTGCCAGCAGCCAAGAATTGGGACAGGGAACGTCTGAAGCTTTCTTT. Protein product: CASSQELGQGTSEAFF.

V is TRBV9 and J is TRBJ2-1; 10 nucleotides agree with TRBD2. Per the germline V gene, CDR1 is SGDLS and CDR2 is YYNGEE. Trimming removed 0 bases from V and 9 bases from J; junction bases left unmatched: 6. The CDR3 is 15 residues long. CDR3 nucleotide sequence: TGTGCCAGCAGCGTAGGGGTAGCGGGAGGAAGTGAGCAGTTCTTC. As protein: CASSVGVAGGSEQFF.

The chain recombines TRBV19 with TRBJ1-4; D call uncertain. Germline lookup yields CDR1 LNHDA and CDR2 SQIVND (reference sequence). V shed 2 bases and J shed 8 bases, with 12 bases lying between them. The CDR3 extends over 14 amino acids. The CDR3 here is CASSIRQVDEKLFF. In nucleotides, the CDR3 is TGTGCCAGTAGTATAAGGCAGGTTGACGAAAAACTGTTTTTT.

The chain has TRBV7-9 and TRBJ1-5, with D tentatively TRBD1 (6 bases). Germline V CDR1 and CDR2: SEHNR, FQNEAQ (reference sequence). The CDR3 runs 15 residues. Trimming pared 6 bases from V and 7 bases from J, leaving 19 bases between. This CDR3 is CASSVGGGRGQPQHF. The CDR3 DNA is TGTGCCAGCAGTGTAGGGGGGGGTCGAGGCCAGCCCCAGCATTTT.

The CDR3 DNA reads TGTGCCAGCAGTTTGAACGGCTACGAGCAGTACTTC. Protein product: CASSLNGYEQYF. V gene TRBV27 combines with J gene TRBJ2-7; D ambiguous. V shed 3 bases and J shed 3 bases, with 6 bases lying between them. Germline-derived CDR1 and CDR2 are MNHEY and SMNVEV (reference sequence). The CDR3 length is 12 residues.

The V call is TRBV5-4, the J call TRBJ2-7; 9 bases line up with TRBD2. J was trimmed by 4 bases and V by 4 bases; bases with no gene match: 9. The CDR3 sequence is 15 residues long. Per the germline V gene, CDR1 is SGHNT and CDR2 is YYREEE (reference sequence). CDR3 DNA: TGTGCCAGCAGCCACACCGGGACTAGCATATACGAGCAGTACTTC. Translated, it gives CASSHTGTSIYEQYF.

The J gene is TRBJ1-4, the V gene TRBV4-3; 7 nucleotides align to TRBD1. The CDR3 has 15 amino acids. The V segment lost 4 bases and the J segment 0 bases; nucleotides outside the gene matches: 2. Per the germline V gene, CDR1 is LGHNA and CDR2 is YSLEER. The CDR3 DNA is TGCGCCAGCAGCCCTACAGGGGCAACTAATGAAAAACTGTTTTTT. Translated: CASSPTGATNEKLFF.

CDR3 DNA sequence: TGTGCCAGCAGTTTTTCAGAAACCTATGGCTACACCTTC. Translation: CASSFSETYGYTF. The chain combines TRBV28 with TRBJ1-2; the D is unclear. V was cut by 3 bases and J by 4 bases, with 9 bases left in between. The CDR3 runs to 13 residues. Germline V gene lookup returns CDR1 MDHEN and CDR2 SYDVKM.

The rearrangement links TRBV9 to TRBJ2-2, with a tentative D call TRBD2 (6 bases). Germline V CDR1 and CDR2: SGDLS, YYNGEE. Trimming removed 0 bases at V and 7 bases at J, with 13 bases between. This CDR3 has 15 residues. CDR3 sequence: CASSVGGLGGGELFF. CDR3 nucleotides: TGTGCCAGCAGCGTAGGGGGCCTCGGGGGCGGGGAGCTGTTTTTT.

The chain uses TRBV4-1 and TRBJ1-3, with 7 bases that match TRBD1. Per the germline V gene, CDR1 is MGHRA and CDR2 is YSYEKL. J was trimmed by 0 bases and V by 4 bases; bases with no gene match: 6. There are 16 residues in the CDR3. The CDR3 region is CASSLGQVFSGNTIYF. The CDR3 DNA sequence: TGCGCCAGCAGCCTCGGACAGGTCTTCTCTGGAAACACCATATATTTT.

The CDR3 DNA follows: TGTGCCAGCACCTTCGCTGGACAGCAGGGGGGCTACACCTTC. As protein: CASTFAGQQGGYTF. The chain is built from TRBV25-1 and TRBJ1-2; a weak D match, TRBD1 (6 bases). CDR3 size: 14 residues. Germline values: CDR1 MGHDK, CDR2 SYGVNS. V gave up 7 bases and J gave up 8 bases, with 20 bases separating them.

The V call is TRBV11-3, the J call TRBJ2-3, with TRBD2 matching over 10 bases. Unmatched junction bases numbered 7, after V lost 1 base and J lost 6 bases. The CDR3 extends over 16 amino acids. Per the germline V gene, CDR1 is SGHNT and CDR2 is YENEEA. This CDR3 reads CASSLGLAGEMDTQYF. CDR3 nucleotides: TGTGCCAGCAGCTTAGGTCTAGCGGGAGAGATGGATACGCAGTATTTT.

The rearrangement joins TRBV11-3 to TRBJ1-1, with 9 bases matching TRBD1. In germline, CDR1 is SGHNT, CDR2 YENEEA. Trimming at V came to 6 bases and at J to 2 bases, leaving 7 bases not matched to a gene. This CDR3 spans 15 amino acids. The CDR3 nucleotides are TGTGCCAGCAGTCCACAGGGGGCGCATAACACTGAAGCTTTCTTT. Its protein product is CASSPQGAHNTEAFF.

The rearrangement links TRBV6-6 to TRBJ2-2, with a tentative D call TRBD1 (6 bases). CDR1 and CDR2 (germline): MNHNY, SVGAGI (reference sequence). This CDR3 is built from 15 residues. The V and J ends lost 7 bases and 2 bases respectively, with 14 bases between them. The CDR3 is CASNLQGLNTGELFF. Written as DNA, the CDR3 is TGTGCCAGCAACCTACAGGGATTAAACACCGGGGAGCTGTTTTTT.

The rearrangement uses TRBV5-1 and TRBJ1-2; D may be TRBD1 (5 bases). CDR1 SGHRS and CDR2 YFSETQ come from the germline V gene. This CDR3 has 16 residues. V shed 7 bases and J shed 7 bases, with 26 bases lying between them. This chain's CDR3 is CASRNEQGLPRSGYTF. The CDR3 region has the DNA TGCGCCAGCCGTAATGAGCAGGGCCTCCCCCGCTCTGGCTACACCTTC.

This clone was picked up one time. J is TRBJ2-1 and V is TRBV4-3; 8 positions match TRBD2. Germline CDR1 reads LGHNA; CDR2 reads YSLEER. This CDR3 is built from 17 residues. Losses at the gene ends were 0 bases for V and 3 bases for J; bases not matched to a gene: 7. The DNA for the CDR3 is TGCGCCAGCAGCCAAGAGGTTTATAGCGGGGACTACAATGAGCAGTTCTTC. Translating gives CASSQEVYSGDYNEQFF.

The gene calls are TRBV7-9 and TRBJ1-4; perhaps TRBD1 as D (5 bases). Germline V gene sequence: CDR1 SEHNR, CDR2 FQNEAQ (reference sequence). The CDR3 runs to 13 residues. The V and J ends lost 2 bases and 6 bases respectively, with 7 bases between them. The CDR3 DNA reads as TGTGCCAGCAGCTTACTAGGGGATGAAAAACTGTTTTTT. Translation gives CASSLLGDEKLFF.

The rearrangement links TRBV18 to TRBJ1-1, with 9 bases aligning to TRBD1. Germline assignment: CDR1 KGHSH and CDR2 LQKENI. V was pared by 3 bases and J by 5 bases, with 4 bases of the junction left unmatched. CDR3 length equals 14 residues. The CDR3 loop is CASSPGQGRTEAFF. Written as DNA, the CDR3 is TGTGCCAGCTCACCGGGACAGGGTAGAACTGAAGCTTTCTTT.

The chain uses TRBV9 and TRBJ2-1, with D unclear. V lost 3 bases to trimming and J lost 5 bases, with 12 bases between them. Germline V gene sequence: CDR1 SGDLS, CDR2 YYNGEE. The CDR3 has 14 amino acids. CDR3 residues: CASSEPLLDNEQFF. DNA of the CDR3: TGTGCCAGCAGCGAGCCCCTCCTGGACAATGAGCAGTTCTTC. Full variable domain (outside the CDR3, taken from reference TRBV9 and TRBJ2-1): DSGVTQTPKHLITATGQRVTLRCSPRSGDLSVYWYQQSLDQGLQFLIQYYNGEERAKGNILERFSAQQFPDLHSELNLSSLELGDSALYFCASSEPLLDNEQFFGPGTRLTVL.

The V gene is TRBV4-3, the J gene TRBJ1-2; 8 nucleotides line up with TRBD1. The ends lost 3 bases at V and 5 bases at J; junction bases unmatched: 11. Looked up from germline, CDR1 is LGHNA and CDR2 is YSLEER. The CDR3 sequence is 16 residues long. This CDR3 is CASSQFTGGLGYGYTF. The CDR3 nucleotides read TGCGCCAGCAGCCAGTTTACAGGGGGTTTAGGATATGGCTACACCTTC.

The CDR3 region has the DNA TGTGCCAGCAGCCTAGGGACAGGGAGAACCTACAATGAGCAGTTCTTC. Translated: CASSLGTGRTYNEQFF. The gene calls are TRBV5-8 and TRBJ2-1, with 9 bases fitting TRBD1. This CDR3 region has 16 residues. Germline assignment: CDR1 SGHTS and CDR2 YDEGEE. Trimming took 4 bases from V and 2 from J; bases not matched to a gene: 7.

This chain's CDR3 is CASSLDPEDKQFF. In DNA, the CDR3 is TGCGCCAGCAGCTTGGATCCGGAGGATAAGCAGTTCTTC. The V gene is TRBV5-1, the J gene TRBJ2-1, with D possibly TRBD2 on 5 matching bases. Germline V gene lookup returns CDR1 SGHRS and CDR2 YFSETQ. With 0 bases removed from V and 11 bases from J, the gap between germline ends came to 12 bases. The length of the CDR3 is 13 residues.

This chain connects TRBV28 to TRBJ2-1; 11 nucleotides agree with TRBD2. The CDR3 consists of 16 residues. V shed 3 bases and J 7 bases; nucleotides not matched to a gene: 8. Germline CDR1 MDHEN, CDR2 SYDVKM. The CDR3 region has the DNA TGTGCCAGCAGTTTGTTGACTAGCGGGGTCTCAAATGAGCAGTTCTTC. It yields the protein CASSLLTSGVSNEQFF.

V is TRBV6-1 and J is TRBJ2-2, with D maybe TRBD1 (6 bases). Trimming removed 3 bases at V and 6 bases at J, with 8 bases between. Looked up from germline, CDR1 is MNHNS and CDR2 is SASEGT. The CDR3 has 13 amino acids. The CDR3 is CASSDNRAGELFF. The CDR3, as DNA: TGTGCCAGCAGTGATAACAGGGCCGGGGAGCTGTTTTTT.

This clone has only one observation. The chain uses TRBV9 and TRBJ2-5, with a possible D match to TRBD2 (7 bases). Germline CDR1 is SGDLS and CDR2 is YYNGEE. V lost 0 bases to trimming and J lost 4 bases, with 16 bases between them. The CDR3 runs to 16 residues. CDR3 protein: CASSVGGGRYVETQYF. The CDR3 DNA reads as TGTGCCAGCAGCGTAGGGGGGGGCAGATATGTAGAGACCCAGTACTTC.

The V and J genes are TRBV6-4 and TRBJ2-1, with 14 bases aligning to TRBD2. This CDR3 is 16 amino acids long. J lost 13 bases, V lost 6 bases, and 14 bases had no gene match. The germline CDR1 and CDR2 sequences are MRHNA and SNTAGT. CDR3 nucleotides: TGTGCCAGCAGCAACACCGGGACTAGCGGGAGTAGCCCCCAGTTCTTC. It translates to CASSNTGTSGSSPQFF.